Shown below are 27 T cell receptor beta chains from a single sample sequenced in a study of shared T cell receptors in the human thymus. Profiling relied on immunoSEQ multiplex PCR, and the TCRdb table lists in-frame clones only, not all of them. The table includes some 720,000 clones, approximately 88% detected once. Separately, the same data were catalogued under a study of human thymus T cells.

Input material: thymocytes. The receptors were gathered from a boy younger than two with a congenital heart defect.

The DNA for the CDR3 is TGTGCCAGCAGCTTAGGGACAGGGAGTAACTATGGCTACACCTTC. It yields the protein CASSLGTGSNYGYTF. This sequence joins TRBV11-2 and TRBJ1-2, with 8 bases identical to TRBD1. From germline, CDR1 is SGHAT and CDR2 FQNNGV. V dropped 1 base and J dropped 1; count of bases not matched to a gene: 2. The CDR3 runs to 15 residues.

This chain joins TRBV14 and TRBJ1-1, with 8 bases lining up with TRBD1. After removal of 1 base from V and 1 base from J, the junction contained 2 bases not matched to a gene. The CDR3 has 15 residues. Looked up from germline, CDR1 is SGHDN and CDR2 is FVKESK. This CDR3 reads CASSQVTGENTEAFF. CDR3 nucleotide sequence: TGTGCCAGCAGCCAAGTGACAGGGGAGAACACTGAAGCTTTCTTT.

This chain joins TRBV10-3 and TRBJ2-1; tentative D call: TRBD2 (6 bases). This CDR3 has 14 amino acids. Germline CDR1 and CDR2: ENHRY and SYGVKD. Trimming shortened V by 7 bases and J by 4 bases, and 14 bases separated the two germline ends. DNA of the CDR3: TGTGCCATCAAGCGGGCGGGCCTTTACAATGAGCAGTTCTTC. Its translation is CAIKRAGLYNEQFF.

The J gene is TRBJ2-1, the V gene TRBV12-5; 7 bases are shared with TRBD2. V was clipped by 7 bases and J by 12 bases; unmatched bases: 18. The germline V gene encodes CDR1 LGHNT and CDR2 FRNRAP. The CDR3 is made up of 15 amino acids. The CDR3 bases are TGTGCTAGTGTTCCTCTGGGAGGGGACGCCAGGCCGCAGTTCTTC. Translated: CASVPLGGDARPQFF. Full variable domain (missing parts from reference TRBV12-5 and TRBJ2-1): DARVTQTPRHKVTEMGQEVTMRCQPILGHNTVFWYRQTMMQGLELLAYFRNRAPLDDSGMPKDRFSAEMPDATLATLKIQPSEPRDSAVYFCASVPLGGDARPQFFGPGTRLTVL.

The V gene is TRBV5-1, the J gene TRBJ2-2, with D unclear. This CDR3 contains 16 residues. V lost 4 bases to trimming and J lost 0 bases, with 13 bases between them. CDR1 and CDR2 (germline): SGHRS, YFSETQ. CDR3 nucleotides: TGCGCCAGCAGCCTGGTTGGCCTAGCGAACACCGGGGAGCTGTTTTTT. Encoded protein: CASSLVGLANTGELFF.

The V call is TRBV7-2, the J call TRBJ2-1; D is ambiguous. The CDR3 sequence is 15 residues long. Germline CDR1 and CDR2: SGHTA and FQGNSA. Deletions cut 1 base from V and 6 bases from J, with 13 bases between. For the CDR3, the DNA is TGTGCCAGCAGCTTAGAAGCGAGGAAAAGCAATGAGCAGTTCTTC. Its protein product is CASSLEARKSNEQFF.

The chain carries TRBV18 and TRBJ2-7; maybe TRBD2 (6 bases). The CDR3 covers 14 residues. Germline V gene data show CDR1 as KGHSH and CDR2 as LQKENI. The germline V and J ends were trimmed by 1 base and 7 bases, with 14 bases remaining between them. The CDR3 sequence: CASSPQSRAGEQYF. DNA for the CDR3: TGTGCCAGCTCACCACAATCCCGGGCGGGGGAGCAGTACTTC.

The V call is TRBV9, the J call TRBJ2-1; the D gene is possibly TRBD2 (6 bases). The germline CDR1 and CDR2 sequences are SGDLS and YYNGEE. Deletions cut 4 bases from V and 3 bases from J, with 20 bases between. The CDR3 extends over 17 amino acids. CDR3 coding DNA: TGTGCCAGCAGCCCCCGACCCTGGGGCGGGGACTACAATGAGCAGTTCTTC. Amino acid sequence: CASSPRPWGGDYNEQFF.

This chain uses TRBV27 with TRBJ2-5; D unclear. Trimming stripped 0 bases from V and 2 bases from J, with 13 bases between. The CDR3 contains 16 residues. The germline V gene encodes CDR1 MNHEY and CDR2 SMNVEV (reference sequence). CDR3 region: CASSLSLQALQETQYF. The CDR3 coding sequence is TGTGCCAGCAGTTTATCCCTTCAGGCTCTACAAGAGACCCAGTACTTC.

The chain has TRBV28 and TRBJ1-3; TRBD1 matches at 11 bases. V was clipped by 4 bases and J by 0 bases; unmatched bases: 14. This CDR3 comprises 20 residues. Germline lookup yields CDR1 MDHEN and CDR2 SYDVKM. CDR3 sequence (DNA): TGTGCCAGCAGTTCTCCCGGACAGGGGGCCTCAATACACTCTGGAAACACCATATATTTT. Amino acid sequence: CASSSPGQGASIHSGNTIYF.

The V call is TRBV5-6, the J call TRBJ2-4, with 11 bases that match TRBD2. The CDR3 runs to 17 residues. Germline V lookup: CDR1 SGHDT, CDR2 YYEEEE. The junction had 9 bases not matched to a gene; V was cut back by 4 bases and J by 3 bases. This chain's CDR3 is CASSGISGRADKNIQYF. For the CDR3, the DNA is TGTGCCAGCAGCGGGATTAGCGGGAGGGCCGACAAAAACATTCAGTACTTC.

The chain employs TRBV14 and TRBJ2-3, with 9 bases identical to TRBD2. The germline V gene has CDR1 SGHDN and CDR2 FVKESK. The V segment lost 2 bases and the J segment 2 bases; nucleotides outside the gene matches: 8. CDR3 length equals 17 residues. Here the CDR3 reads CASSQRDSGSTTDTQYF. The CDR3 DNA sequence: TGTGCCAGCAGCCAAAGGGATAGCGGGAGTACCACAGATACGCAGTATTTT. The full variable domain, in which reference TRBV14 and TRBJ2-3 provide the parts outside the CDR3, is EAGVTQFPSHSVIEKGQTVTLRCDPISGHDNLYWYRRVMGKEIKFLLHFVKESKQDESGMPNNRFLAERTGGTYSTLKVQPAELEDSGVYFCASSQRDSGSTTDTQYFGPGTRLTVL.

The V gene is TRBV2, the J gene TRBJ2-7, with D maybe TRBD2 (5 bases). The V end lost 1 base, the J end lost 4 bases, and 8 bases lay between the germline ends. The CDR3 contains 13 residues. Germline CDR1 and CDR2: SNHLY and FYNNEI. In nucleotides, the CDR3 is TGTGCCAGCAGTGAAGGTTCGGGGTACGAGCAGTACTTC. The encoded protein is CASSEGSGYEQYF. The whole variable domain, filled in from reference TRBV2 and TRBJ2-7, reads EPEVTQTPSHQVTQMGQEVILRCVPISNHLYFYWYRQILGQKVEFLVSFYNNEISEKSEIFDDQFSVERPDGSNFTLKIRSTKLEDSAMYFCASSEGSGYEQYFGPGTRLTVT.

The chain is built from TRBV18 and TRBJ2-4; the D gene is possibly TRBD2 (5 bases). Per germline, CDR1 KGHSH and CDR2 LQKENI. This CDR3 has 18 amino acids. V lost 0 bases and J lost 4, with 19 bases in between. The CDR3 nucleotides read TGTGCCAGCTCACCACCGAGTAACCCGACTACCTCGAAAAACATTCAGTACTTC. This translates into CASSPPSNPTTSKNIQYF.

J is TRBJ1-4 and V is TRBV2; 7 bases fit TRBD1. The V segment lost 4 bases and the J segment 7 bases; nucleotides outside the gene matches: 9. The CDR3 runs 15 residues. Germline CDR1 SNHLY, CDR2 FYNNEI. CDR3 region: CASSVSGGVGEKLFF. CDR3 DNA sequence: TGTGCCAGCAGTGTATCAGGGGGAGTGGGTGAAAAACTGTTTTTT.

J is TRBJ1-2 and V is TRBV7-9; TRBD1 aligns across 7 bases. The CDR3 totals 16 residues. Germline V gives CDR1 SEHNR, CDR2 FQNEAQ (reference sequence). J lost 2 bases, V lost 1 base, and 7 bases had no gene match. The CDR3 coding sequence is TGTGCCAGCAGCTTAGGTATTGGCAGGGGGAACTATGGCTACACCTTC. Amino acid sequence: CASSLGIGRGNYGYTF.

This chain connects TRBV4-2 to TRBJ2-5; 9 nucleotides match TRBD1. The last part of the DNA fits TRBJ2-7 better; the J call may be wrong. This CDR3 has 16 residues. The germline V gene encodes CDR1 LGHNA and CDR2 YNFKEQ. CDR3 nucleotides: TGTGCCAGCAGCCCGGTCCACAGGGGGCGGGTGTACGAGCAGTACTTC. Translating gives CASSPVHRGRVYEQYF.

The chain recombines TRBV7-8 with TRBJ1-1; no reliable D call. CDR1 is SGHVS and CDR2 is FQNEAQ in the germline V gene. This CDR3 region has 12 residues. Between the trimmed V and J ends, which lost 5 bases and 3 bases, there was a span of 7 bases. CDR3 sequence (DNA): TGTGCCAGCAGCATTCCTTACACTGAAGCTTTCTTT. Protein sequence: CASSIPYTEAFF.

This sequence joins TRBV11-2 and TRBJ2-5; TRBD2 matches at 9 bases. Germline assignment: CDR1 SGHAT and CDR2 FQNNGV. The ends lost 4 bases at V and 4 bases at J; junction bases unmatched: 16. The CDR3 runs 18 residues. The CDR3: CASSSLQWIAGVGETQYF. The CDR3 DNA is TGTGCCAGCAGCTCCCTTCAGTGGATAGCGGGAGTGGGAGAGACCCAGTACTTC.

This clone was recorded once. The chain joins TRBV28 to TRBJ2-7; no clear D. This CDR3 spans 16 amino acids. Germline lookup yields CDR1 MDHEN and CDR2 SYDVKM. V was clipped by 5 bases and J by 4 bases, with 21 bases between them. The CDR3, as DNA: TGTGCCAGCAGTACCCCCGAGGAGCGCACTTTTTACGAGCAGTACTTC. Translation: CASSTPEERTFYEQYF.

V usage is TRBV11-2 and J usage is TRBJ2-7, with D perhaps TRBD2 (6 bases). The CDR3 consists of 17 residues. V was shortened by 2 bases and J by 3 bases, with 20 bases between the two germline ends. CDR1 SGHAT and CDR2 FQNNGV come from the germline V gene. CDR3: CASSLNPLASADYEQYF. The CDR3 nucleotides read TGTGCCAGCAGCTTAAATCCCTTGGCTAGCGCCGACTACGAGCAGTACTTC.

The V gene is TRBV2, the J gene TRBJ2-3; 9 nucleotides align to TRBD2. Germline V gives CDR1 SNHLY, CDR2 FYNNEI. The CDR3 is 15 amino acids. Losses at the gene ends were 5 bases for V and 2 bases for J; bases not matched to a gene: 5. The DNA of the CDR3 is TGTGCCAGCAGTTTTAGCGGGAGTTTCACAGATACGCAGTATTTT. Amino acids: CASSFSGSFTDTQYF.

The gene calls are TRBV27 and TRBJ2-5; 13 bases align to TRBD2. V was pared by 10 bases and J by 5 bases, with 4 bases of the junction left unmatched. Germline V gene data show CDR1 as MNHEY and CDR2 as SMNVEV (reference sequence). The CDR3 runs to 13 residues. CDR3 nucleotide sequence: TGTGCCACCGGGACTAGCGGGACCGAGACCCAGTACTTC. This codes for CATGTSGTETQYF.

The rearrangement links TRBV6-1 to TRBJ1-5, with D unresolved. The CDR3 covers 14 residues. Deletions cut 6 bases from V and 7 bases from J, with 16 bases between. Germline CDR1 MNHNS, CDR2 SASEGT. CDR3 sequence reads: CASSNLSLGQPQHF. The CDR3 DNA reads TGTGCCAGCAGCAATCTATCCTTGGGCCAGCCCCAGCATTTT.

The CDR3 DNA reads TGTGCCAGCAGTCCACTAGCAGAGCTCTACGAGCAGTACTTC. It codes for CASSPLAELYEQYF. This rearrangement joins TRBV6-5 to TRBJ2-7, with D possibly matching TRBD2 (6 bases). Trimming removed 5 bases from V and 3 bases from J, with 14 bases in between. Germline-derived CDR1 and CDR2 are MNHEY and SVGAGI. This CDR3 is built from 14 residues.

V gene TRBV10-3 combines with J gene TRBJ2-1; TRBD2 is a possible D gene (5 bases). This CDR3 comprises 16 residues. The germline CDR1 and CDR2 sequences are ENHRY and SYGVKD. Between the trimmed V and J ends, which lost 0 bases and 5 bases, there was a span of 14 bases. This CDR3 is CAISESLSGNHNEQFF. CDR3 DNA sequence: TGTGCCATCAGTGAGTCGTTGTCCGGGAACCACAATGAGCAGTTCTTC.

The gene calls are TRBV7-6 and TRBJ1-1; 8 nucleotides match TRBD1. V shed 4 bases and J 0 bases; nucleotides not matched to a gene: 7. The germline gives CDR1 SGHVS, CDR2 FNYEAQ. CDR3 length equals 16 residues. The CDR3 nucleotides are TGTGCCAGCAGCTCGCACGACAGGGGCGTGAACACTGAAGCTTTCTTT. Its protein is CASSSHDRGVNTEAFF.